This TCR beta chain is from a study of blood T cell repertoires in COVID-19. About the study: Sites in the United States, Italy and Spain provided acute and convalescent COVID-19 samples. Nucleic acid was either cDNA or gDNA, and it came from T cells, B-cell-depleted T cells, or PBMCs.

Original analysis: It was from reference gene primer amplification that nucleated cell counts were estimated. Method: immunoSEQ multiplex PCR; TCRdb's copy keeps in-frame clones and lacks some. V, J and clone size were drawn from that table, and D and trimming were deduced from the DNA. In the table there are about 140,000 clones, roughly 80% of which are singletons. CDR1 is MNHEY and CDR2 is SMNVEV in the germline V gene (reference sequence). The junction had 11 bases not matched to a gene; V was cut back by 7 bases and J by 4 bases. This CDR3 has 16 residues. Sequencing was carried out using peripheral blood. The chain recombines TRBV27 with TRBJ2-7; TRBD2 matches at 12 bases. The source is a human donor in a cohort sampled during active COVID-19. The CDR3: CASTPTSGGLGYEQYF. In DNA form, the CDR3 reads TGTGCCAGCACCCCGACTAGCGGGGGCCTAGGATACGAGCAGTACTTC.